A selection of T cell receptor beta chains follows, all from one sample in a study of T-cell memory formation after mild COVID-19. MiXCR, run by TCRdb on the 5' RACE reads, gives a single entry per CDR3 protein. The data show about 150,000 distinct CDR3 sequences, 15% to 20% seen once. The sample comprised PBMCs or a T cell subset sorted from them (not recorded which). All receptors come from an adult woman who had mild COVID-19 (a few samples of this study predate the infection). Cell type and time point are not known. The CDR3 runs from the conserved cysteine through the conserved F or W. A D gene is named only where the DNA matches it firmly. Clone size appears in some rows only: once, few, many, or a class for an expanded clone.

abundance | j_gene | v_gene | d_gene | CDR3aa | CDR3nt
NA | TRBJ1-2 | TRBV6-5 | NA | CASRLTGRLGYTF | TGTGCCAGCAGATTGACAGGCCGGCTGGGCTACACCTTC
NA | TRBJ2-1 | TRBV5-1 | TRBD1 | CASSPWTGVSNEQFF | TGCGCCAGCAGTCCCTGGACAGGGGTTTCAAATGAGCAGTTCTTC
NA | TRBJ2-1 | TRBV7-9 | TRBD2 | CASSSGTSEGNEQFF | TGTGCCAGCAGCTCCGGGACTAGCGAAGGCAATGAGCAGTTCTTC
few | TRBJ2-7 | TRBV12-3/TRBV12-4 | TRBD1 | CASSLSGQGRPYEQYF | TGTGCCAGCAGTTTGTCCGGACAGGGGAGGCCCTACGAGCAGTACTTC
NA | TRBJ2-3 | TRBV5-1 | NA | CASSLMGLDTDTQYF | TGCGCCAGCAGCTTGATGGGACTTGACACAGATACGCAGTATTTT
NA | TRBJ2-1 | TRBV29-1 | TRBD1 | CSGRTGGDNEQFF | TGCAGCGGCCGGACAGGGGGAGACAATGAGCAGTTCTTC
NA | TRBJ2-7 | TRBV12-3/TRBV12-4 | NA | CASSFSRVLYEQYF | TGTGCCAGCAGTTTTTCCCGAGTACTCTACGAGCAGTACTTC
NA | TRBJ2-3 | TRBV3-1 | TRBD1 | CASMLRDRGRADTQYF | TGTGCCAGCATGCTCCGGGACAGGGGGCGCGCAGATACGCAGTATTTT
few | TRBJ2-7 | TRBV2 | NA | CASSGGGVTEQYF | TGTGCCAGCAGTGGGGGAGGAGTTACCGAGCAGTACTTC
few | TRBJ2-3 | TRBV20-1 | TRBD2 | CSARTSGGTDTQYF | TGCAGTGCTAGAACTAGCGGGGGAACAGATACGCAGTATTTT
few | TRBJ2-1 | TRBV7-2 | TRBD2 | CASSGGGGLAQLSSYNEQFF | TGTGCCAGCAGCGGAGGGGGGGGACTAGCGCAACTTAGCTCCTACAATGAGCAGTTCTTC
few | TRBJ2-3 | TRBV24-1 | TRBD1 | CATSDLGTGSSDTQYF | TGTGCCACCAGTGATTTGGGGACAGGGTCTTCGGATACGCAGTATTTT
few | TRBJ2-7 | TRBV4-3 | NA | CASSQDRAGRWQYF | TGCGCCAGCAGCCAAGATCGGGCGGGGCGCTGGCAGTACTTC
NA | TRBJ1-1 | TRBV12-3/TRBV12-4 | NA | CASSLGQGEAFF | TGTGCCAGCAGTTTAGGTCAGGGTGAAGCTTTCTTT
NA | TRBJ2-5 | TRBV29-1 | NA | CSASGHLQETQYF | TGCAGCGCTTCAGGACACCTCCAAGAGACCCAGTACTTC
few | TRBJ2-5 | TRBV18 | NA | CASSPSLGETQYF | TGTGCCAGCTCACCTTCCCTCGGCGAGACCCAGTACTTC
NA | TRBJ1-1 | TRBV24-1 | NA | CATSGYRGTEAFF | TGTGCCACCAGTGGGTATAGGGGTACTGAAGCTTTCTTT
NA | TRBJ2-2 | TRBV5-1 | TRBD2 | CASKLAGVTGELFF | TGCGCCAGCAAGCTAGCGGGGGTTACCGGGGAGCTGTTTTTT
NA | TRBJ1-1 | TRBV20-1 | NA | CSAKHGSREDTEAFF | TGCAGTGCCAAGCATGGGTCGAGGGAGGACACTGAAGCTTTCTTT
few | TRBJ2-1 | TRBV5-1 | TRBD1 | CASSLGTVTYGNEQFF | TGCGCCAGCAGCTTAGGGACAGTTACGTATGGCAATGAGCAGTTCTTC
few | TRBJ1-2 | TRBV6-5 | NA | CASSRQAGGYTF | TGTGCCAGCAGCCGACAGGCCGGTGGCTACACCTTC
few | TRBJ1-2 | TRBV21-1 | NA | CASSERILYGYTF | TGTGCCAGCAGCGAGCGGATTCTCTATGGCTACACCTTC
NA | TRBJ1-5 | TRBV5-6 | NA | CASRSMTRSPQHF | TGTGCCAGCAGATCCATGACCCGTTCGCCCCAGCATTTT
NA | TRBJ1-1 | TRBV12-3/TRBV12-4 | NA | CASSFRPGTEAFF | TGTGCCAGCAGTTTTCGTCCGGGCACTGAAGCTTTCTTT
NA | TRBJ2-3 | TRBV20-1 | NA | CSASDTNTDTQYF | TGCAGTGCTAGTGACACTAACACAGATACGCAGTATTTT
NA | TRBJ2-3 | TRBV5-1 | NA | CASSVGSSTDTQYF | TGCGCCAGCAGCGTGGGATCTAGCACAGATACGCAGTATTTT
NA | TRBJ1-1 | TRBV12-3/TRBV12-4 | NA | CASRATRRGFTEAFF | TGTGCCAGCAGGGCGACTCGGAGGGGCTTCACTGAAGCTTTCTTT
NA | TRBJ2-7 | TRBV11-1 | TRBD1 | CASSRPSGQAYEQYF | TGTGCCAGCAGCCGGCCCTCTGGACAGGCCTACGAGCAGTACTTC
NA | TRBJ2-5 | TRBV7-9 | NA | CASSLDAGETQYF | TGTGCCAGCAGCTTAGACGCCGGAGAGACCCAGTACTTC
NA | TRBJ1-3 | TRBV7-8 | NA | CASRGSSGNTIYF | TGTGCCAGCAGGGGGTCCTCTGGAAACACCATATATTTT
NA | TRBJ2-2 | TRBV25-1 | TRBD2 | CASSESWGGEDTGELFF | TGTGCCAGCAGTGAATCCTGGGGAGGGGAGGACACCGGGGAGCTGTTTTTT
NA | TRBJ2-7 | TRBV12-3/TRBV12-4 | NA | CASSPPGSYEQYF | TGTGCCAGCAGCCCCCCCGGATCCTACGAGCAGTACTTC
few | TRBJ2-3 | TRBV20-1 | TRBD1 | CSAHQGQGSTDTQYF | TGCAGTGCTCACCAAGGACAGGGGAGCACAGATACGCAGTATTTT
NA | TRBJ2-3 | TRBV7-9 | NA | CASSLGGLGQDTQYF | TGTGCCAGCAGCTTAGGAGGGCTAGGGCAAGATACGCAGTATTTT